The clone carrying this T cell receptor (beta chain) was seen many times. Documented time point: before trial treatment. V was cut by 2 bases and J by 2 bases, with 16 bases left in between. CDR1 SGHTS and CDR2 YDEGEE come from the germline V gene. The CDR3 extends over 16 amino acids. Both TCRalpha and TCRbeta chains were reverse transcribed with V-gene-specific primers. TCR amplification used roughly 21 PCR cycles, a constant-region primer and a V-primer adapter. TCRdb recomputed calls from the reads with MiXCR, one row per CDR3 protein. The profile shows 64,000 or so distinct CDR3 sequences, 26% of them singletons. The data are from a study of low-dose radiotherapy and immunotherapy resistance in tumors. Study-level background: Individuals in Cohort 2 had 1 Gy per fraction every two weeks, adding up to 13 Gy over 26 weeks.

The J gene is TRBJ2-5, the V gene TRBV5-8; D perhaps matches TRBD1 (6 bases). Sequenced material: PBMCs, taken before treatment. The clonotype comes from a male donor with rectosigmoid adenocarcinoma. CDR3 residues: CASSLGDAQGQETQYF. The CDR3 DNA follows: TGTGCCAGCAGCTTAGGCGACGCACAGGGTCAAGAGACCCAGTACTTC.